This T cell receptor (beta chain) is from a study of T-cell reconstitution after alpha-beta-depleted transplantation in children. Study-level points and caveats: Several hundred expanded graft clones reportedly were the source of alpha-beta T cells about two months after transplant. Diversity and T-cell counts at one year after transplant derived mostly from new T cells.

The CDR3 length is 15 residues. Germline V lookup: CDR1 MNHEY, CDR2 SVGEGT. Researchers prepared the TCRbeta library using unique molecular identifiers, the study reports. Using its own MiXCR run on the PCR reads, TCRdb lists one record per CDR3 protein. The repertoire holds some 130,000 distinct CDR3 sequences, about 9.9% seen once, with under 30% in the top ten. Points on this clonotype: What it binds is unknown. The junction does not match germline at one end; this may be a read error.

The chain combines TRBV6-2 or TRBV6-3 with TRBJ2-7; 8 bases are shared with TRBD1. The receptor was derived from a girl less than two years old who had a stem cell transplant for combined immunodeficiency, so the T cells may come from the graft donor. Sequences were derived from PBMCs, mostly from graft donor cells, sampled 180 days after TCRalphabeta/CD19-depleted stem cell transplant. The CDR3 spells CASTRDRRVTYDQYF. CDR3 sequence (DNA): TGTGCCAGCACCCGGGACAGGCGTGTAACCTACGACCAGTACTTC.